The 5 T cell receptor beta chains in this list originate from one sample, sequenced in a study of blood T cell repertoires in COVID-19. Assay: immunoSEQ multiplex PCR; the TCRdb copy retains only in-frame clones and omits some. Of fewer than 90,000 clones in the sample, roughly 87% are singletons; the top ten hold over 12%. The sequencing sample was made of peripheral blood. All receptors come from a male donor with acute or convalescent COVID-19.

The chain joins TRBV29-1 to TRBJ2-5, with 8 bases fitting TRBD1. V lost 6 bases and J lost 4; bases outside the gene matches: 4. CDR3 length: 12 amino acids. From germline, CDR1 is SQVTM and CDR2 ANQGSEA. The CDR3 coding sequence is TGCAGCGTCGCGACAGGGGTAGAGACCCAGTACTTC. This codes for CSVATGVETQYF.

The V gene is TRBV5-5, the J gene TRBJ2-2; a weak D match, TRBD2 (6 bases). Germline V gene sequence: CDR1 SGHKS, CDR2 YYEKEE (reference sequence). V was shortened by 4 bases and J by 7 bases, with 20 bases between the two germline ends. This CDR3 comprises 16 residues. The DNA of the CDR3 is TGTGCCAGCAGCCCGGAGGGCAGGGTCTTCGGCGGGGAGCTGTTTTTT. It translates to CASSPEGRVFGGELFF.

The sample holds one count of this clone. This chain connects TRBV19 to TRBJ2-7, with D possibly being TRBD1 (6 bases). The CDR3 is made up of 14 amino acids. V lost 4 bases and J lost 3, with 13 bases in between. CDR1 and CDR2 from the germline V gene are LNHDA and SQIVND (reference sequence). The DNA of the CDR3 is TGTGCCAGTAGTACCCTGACAGGAGGCTACGAGCAGTACTTC. It is translated as CASSTLTGGYEQYF. The whole variable domain, remainder taken from reference TRBV19 and TRBJ2-7, is DGGITQSPKYLFRKEGQNVTLSCEQNLNHDAMYWYRQDPGQGLRLIYYSQIVNDFQKGDIAEGYSVSREKKESFPLTVTSAQKNPTAFYLCASSTLTGGYEQYFGPGTRLTVT.

This chain joins TRBV19 and TRBJ1-4, with D tentatively TRBD1 (5 bases). This CDR3 contains 14 residues. The germline CDR1 and CDR2 sequences are LNHDA and SQIVND (reference sequence). Trimming took 6 bases from V and 10 from J, leaving 18 bases between them. The CDR3 region has the DNA TGTGCCAGTAGGGAAAATGACAGAAGGGGAAAACTGTTTTTT. Its translation: CASRENDRRGKLFF.

V gene TRBV30 combines with J gene TRBJ1-5; 8 bases align to TRBD1. Germline V gene lookup returns CDR1 GTSNPN and CDR2 SVGIG (reference sequence). This CDR3 comprises 18 residues. Germline trimming cut 0 bases from V and 0 bases from J; bases unmatched to any gene: 10. The chain's CDR3 is CAWSVRPPQGASNQPQHF. CDR3 nucleotide sequence: TGTGCCTGGAGTGTACGTCCCCCGCAGGGGGCTAGCAATCAGCCCCAGCATTTT.